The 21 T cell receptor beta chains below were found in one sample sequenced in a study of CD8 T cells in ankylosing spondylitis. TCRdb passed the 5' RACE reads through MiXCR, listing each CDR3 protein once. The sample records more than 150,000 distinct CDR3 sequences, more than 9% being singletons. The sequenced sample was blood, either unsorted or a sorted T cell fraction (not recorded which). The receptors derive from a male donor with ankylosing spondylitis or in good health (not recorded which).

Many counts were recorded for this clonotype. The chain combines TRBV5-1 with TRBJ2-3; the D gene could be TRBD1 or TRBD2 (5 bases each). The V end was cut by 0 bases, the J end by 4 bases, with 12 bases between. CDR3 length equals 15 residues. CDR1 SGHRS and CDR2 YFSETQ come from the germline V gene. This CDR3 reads CASSLEAGAADTQYF. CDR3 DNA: TGCGCCAGCAGCTTGGAAGCCGGGGCGGCAGATACGCAGTATTTT.

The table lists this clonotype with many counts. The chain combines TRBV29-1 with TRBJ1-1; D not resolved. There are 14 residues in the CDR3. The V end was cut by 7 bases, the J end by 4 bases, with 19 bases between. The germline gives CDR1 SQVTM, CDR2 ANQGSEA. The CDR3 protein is CSGSTVFVGTEAFF. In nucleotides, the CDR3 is TGCAGCGGATCGACGGTTTTTGTGGGCACTGAAGCTTTCTTT.

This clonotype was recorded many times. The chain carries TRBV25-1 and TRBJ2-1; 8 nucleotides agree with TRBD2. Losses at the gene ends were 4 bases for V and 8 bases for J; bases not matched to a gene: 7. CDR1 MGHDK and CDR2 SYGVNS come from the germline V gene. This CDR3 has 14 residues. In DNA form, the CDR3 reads TGTGCCAGCAGTGCACCCGGGGGGGGTCATGAGCAGTTCTTC. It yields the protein CASSAPGGGHEQFF.

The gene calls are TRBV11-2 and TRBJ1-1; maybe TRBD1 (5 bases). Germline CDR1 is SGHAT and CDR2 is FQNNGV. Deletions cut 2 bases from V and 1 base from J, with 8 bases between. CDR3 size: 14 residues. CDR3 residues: CASSLWGENTEAFF. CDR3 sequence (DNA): TGTGCCAGCAGCTTATGGGGGGAGAACACTGAAGCTTTCTTT.

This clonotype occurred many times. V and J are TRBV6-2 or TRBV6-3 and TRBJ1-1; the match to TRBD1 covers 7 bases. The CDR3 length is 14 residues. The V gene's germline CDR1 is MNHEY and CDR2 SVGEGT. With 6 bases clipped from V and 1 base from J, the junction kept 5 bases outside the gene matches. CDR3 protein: CASRSGTANTEAFF. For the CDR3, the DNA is TGTGCCAGCAGATCTGGGACAGCGAACACTGAAGCTTTCTTT.

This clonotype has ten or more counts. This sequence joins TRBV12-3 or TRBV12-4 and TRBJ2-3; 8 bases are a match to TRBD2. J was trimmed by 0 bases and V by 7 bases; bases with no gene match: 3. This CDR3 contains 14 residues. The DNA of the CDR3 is TGTGCCAGCAAGCGGGGGCATAGCACAGATACGCAGTATTTT. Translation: CASKRGHSTDTQYF.

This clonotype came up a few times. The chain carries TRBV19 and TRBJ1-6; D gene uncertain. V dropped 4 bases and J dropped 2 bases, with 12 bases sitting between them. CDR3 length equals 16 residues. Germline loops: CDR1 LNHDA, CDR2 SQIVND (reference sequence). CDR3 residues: CASSNDRRAYNSPLHF. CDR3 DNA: TGTGCCAGTAGTAATGACCGCAGAGCCTATAATTCACCCCTCCACTTT. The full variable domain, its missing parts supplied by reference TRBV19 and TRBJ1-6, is DGGITQSPKYLFRKEGQNVTLSCEQNLNHDAMYWYRQDPGQGLRLIYYSQIVNDFQKGDIAEGYSVSREKKESFPLTVTSAQKNPTAFYLCASSNDRRAYNSPLHFGNGTRLTVT.

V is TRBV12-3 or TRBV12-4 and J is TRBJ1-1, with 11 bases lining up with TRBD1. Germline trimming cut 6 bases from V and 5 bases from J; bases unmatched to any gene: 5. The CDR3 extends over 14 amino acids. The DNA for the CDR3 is TGTGCCAGCAGGACGGACAGGGGGCTTACTGAAGCTTTCTTT. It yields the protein CASRTDRGLTEAFF.

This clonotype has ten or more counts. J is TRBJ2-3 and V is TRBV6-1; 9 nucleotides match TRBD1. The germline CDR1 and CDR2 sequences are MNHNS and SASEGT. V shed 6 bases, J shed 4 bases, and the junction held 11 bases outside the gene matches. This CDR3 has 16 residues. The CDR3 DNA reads TGTGCCAGCAGCCCCCTGCCGGGACAGGGCTCAGATACGCAGTATTTT. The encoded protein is CASSPLPGQGSDTQYF.

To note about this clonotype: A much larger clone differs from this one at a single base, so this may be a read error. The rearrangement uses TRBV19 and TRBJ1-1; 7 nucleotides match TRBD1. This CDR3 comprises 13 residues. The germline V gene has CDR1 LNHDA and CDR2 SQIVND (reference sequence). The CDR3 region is CASLGRGNTVAFF. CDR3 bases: TGTGCCTCCTTAGGCAGGGGGAACACTGTAGCTTTCTTT.

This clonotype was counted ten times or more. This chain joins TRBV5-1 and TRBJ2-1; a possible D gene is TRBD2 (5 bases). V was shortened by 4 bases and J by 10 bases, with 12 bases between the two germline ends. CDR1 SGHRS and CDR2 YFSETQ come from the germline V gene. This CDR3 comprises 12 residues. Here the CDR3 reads CASSMSGNEQFF. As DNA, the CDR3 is TGCGCCAGCAGCATGTCCGGGAACGAGCAGTTCTTC.

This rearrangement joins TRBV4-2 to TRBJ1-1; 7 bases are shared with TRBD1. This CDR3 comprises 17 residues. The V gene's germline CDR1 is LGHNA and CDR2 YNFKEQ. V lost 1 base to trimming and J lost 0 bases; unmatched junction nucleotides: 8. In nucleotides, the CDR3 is TGTGCCAGCAGCCAAGCCGGGACAGCGACCTTGAACACTGAAGCTTTCTTT. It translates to CASSQAGTATLNTEAFF.

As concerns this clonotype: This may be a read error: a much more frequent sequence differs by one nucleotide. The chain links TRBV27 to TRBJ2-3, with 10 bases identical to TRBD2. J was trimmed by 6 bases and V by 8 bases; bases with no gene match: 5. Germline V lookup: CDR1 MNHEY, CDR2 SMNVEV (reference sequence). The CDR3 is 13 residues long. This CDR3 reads CASGASGSDTQYF. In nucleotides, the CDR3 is TGTGCCAGCGGGGCTAGCGGGAGTGATACGCAGTATTTT.

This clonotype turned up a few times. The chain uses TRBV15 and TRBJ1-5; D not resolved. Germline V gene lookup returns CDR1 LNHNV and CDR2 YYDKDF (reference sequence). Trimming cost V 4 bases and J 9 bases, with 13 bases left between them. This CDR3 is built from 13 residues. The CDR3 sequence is CATSNLRLRPQHF. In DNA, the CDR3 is TGTGCCACCAGCAATCTTCGGCTTCGGCCCCAGCATTTT.

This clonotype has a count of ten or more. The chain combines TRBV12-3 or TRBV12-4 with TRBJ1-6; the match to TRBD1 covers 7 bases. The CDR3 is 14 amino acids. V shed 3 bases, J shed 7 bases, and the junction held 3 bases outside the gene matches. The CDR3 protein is CASSFGGGNSPLHF. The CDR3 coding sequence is TGTGCCAGCAGTTTTGGAGGGGGCAATTCACCCCTCCACTTT.

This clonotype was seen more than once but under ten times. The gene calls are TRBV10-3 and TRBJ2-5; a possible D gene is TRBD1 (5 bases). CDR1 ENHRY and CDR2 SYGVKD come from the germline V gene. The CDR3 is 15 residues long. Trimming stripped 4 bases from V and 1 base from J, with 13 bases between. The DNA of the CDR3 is TGTGCCATCAGTGGGGAAAGGGGCGTCCAAGAGACCCAGTACTTC. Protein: CAISGERGVQETQYF.

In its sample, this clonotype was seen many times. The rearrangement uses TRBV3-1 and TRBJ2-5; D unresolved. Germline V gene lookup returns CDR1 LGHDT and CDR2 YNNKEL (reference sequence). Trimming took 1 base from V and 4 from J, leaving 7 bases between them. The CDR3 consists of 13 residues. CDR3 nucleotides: TGTGCCAGCAGCCAAGCCCGAGGAGAGACCCAGTACTTC. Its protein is CASSQARGETQYF.

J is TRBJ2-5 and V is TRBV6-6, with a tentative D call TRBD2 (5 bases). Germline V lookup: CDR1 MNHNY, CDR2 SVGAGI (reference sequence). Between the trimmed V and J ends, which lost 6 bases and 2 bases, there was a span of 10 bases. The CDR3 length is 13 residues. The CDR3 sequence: CASRGPGQETQYF. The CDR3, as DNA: TGTGCCAGCAGAGGACCGGGACAAGAGACCCAGTACTTC.

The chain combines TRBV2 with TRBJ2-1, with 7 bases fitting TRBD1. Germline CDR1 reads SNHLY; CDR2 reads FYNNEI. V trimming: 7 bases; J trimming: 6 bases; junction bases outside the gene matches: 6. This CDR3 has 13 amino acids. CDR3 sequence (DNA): TGTGCCAGCAATGGGGACAGAGGCAATGAGCAGTTCTTC. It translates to CASNGDRGNEQFF.

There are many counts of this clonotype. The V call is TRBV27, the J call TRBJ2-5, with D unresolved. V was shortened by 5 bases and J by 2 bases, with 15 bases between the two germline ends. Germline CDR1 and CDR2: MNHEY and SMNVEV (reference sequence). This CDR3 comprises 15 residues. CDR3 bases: TGTGCCAGCAGTCCTGACGTGGGGATTCAAGAGACCCAGTACTTC. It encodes CASSPDVGIQETQYF.

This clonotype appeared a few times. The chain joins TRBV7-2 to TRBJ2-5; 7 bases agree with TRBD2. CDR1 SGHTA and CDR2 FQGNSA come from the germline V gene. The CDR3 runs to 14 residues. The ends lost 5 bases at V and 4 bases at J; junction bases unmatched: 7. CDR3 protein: CASSPSAGLETQYF. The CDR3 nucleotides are TGTGCCAGCAGCCCCTCAGCGGGGCTAGAGACCCAGTACTTC.